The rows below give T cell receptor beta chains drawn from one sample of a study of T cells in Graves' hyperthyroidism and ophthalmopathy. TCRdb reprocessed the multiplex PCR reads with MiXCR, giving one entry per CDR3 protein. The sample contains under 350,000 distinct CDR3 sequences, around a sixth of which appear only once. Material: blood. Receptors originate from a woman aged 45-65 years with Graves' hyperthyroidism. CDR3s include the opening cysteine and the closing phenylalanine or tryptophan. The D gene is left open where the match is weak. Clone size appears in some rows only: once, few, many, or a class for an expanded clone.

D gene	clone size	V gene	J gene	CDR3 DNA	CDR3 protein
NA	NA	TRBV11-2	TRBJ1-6	TGTGCCGGTGCGGTATCCTCCTATAATTCACCCCTCCACTTT	CAGAVSSYNSPLHF
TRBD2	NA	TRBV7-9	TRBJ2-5	TGTGCCAGCAGCTTCGACTCGGGGGGTCAAGAGACCCAGTACTTC	CASSFDSGGQETQYF
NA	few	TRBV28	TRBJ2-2	TGTGCCAGCAGCCCTTTCCCTAGGACGGTCAACACCGGGGAGCTGTTTTTT	CASSPFPRTVNTGELFF
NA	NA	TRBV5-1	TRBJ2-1	TGCGCCAGCAGCCTAGAACAGGGTGGAAATGAGCAGTTCTTC	CASSLEQGGNEQFF
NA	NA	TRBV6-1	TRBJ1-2	TGTGCCAGCAGTGAAGCTGGGTATGGCTACACCTTC	CASSEAGYGYTF
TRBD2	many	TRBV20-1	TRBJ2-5	TGCAGTGCTCCTATTCCGGGACTAGCTTACCAAGAGACCCAGTACTTC	CSAPIPGLAYQETQYF
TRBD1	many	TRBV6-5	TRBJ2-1	TGTGCCAGCAGTTACGCTGACAGGGTAGACAATGAGCAGTTCTTC	CASSYADRVDNEQFF
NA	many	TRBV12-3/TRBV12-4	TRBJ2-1	TGTGCCAGCAGCCCCCTCAACTGGAGCTCCTACAATGAGCAGTTCTTC	CASSPLNWSSYNEQFF
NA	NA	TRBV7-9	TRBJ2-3	TGTGCCTTTTGGGTGGAGAGGAAAGGAAGGGATACGCAGTATTTT	CAFWVERKGRDTQYF
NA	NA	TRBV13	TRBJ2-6	TGTGCCAGCAGCTTAATGAGGGCTGGCTCTGGGGCCAACGTCCTGACTTTC	CASSLMRAGSGANVLTF
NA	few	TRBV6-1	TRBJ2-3	TGTGCCAGCAGTGGGATCATGTCGGATACGCAGTATTTT	CASSGIMSDTQYF
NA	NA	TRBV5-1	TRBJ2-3	TGCGCCAGCAGCTTTACTGGGACGGACGGGGCGCAGTATTTT	CASSFTGTDGAQYF
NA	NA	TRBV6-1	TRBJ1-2	TGTGCCAGCAAAAAGGACAGCCTTAACTATGGCTACACCTTC	CASKKDSLNYGYTF
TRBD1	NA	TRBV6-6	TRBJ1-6	TGTGCCAGCGGTTACAGGGGGGAGAATTCACCCCTCCACTTT	CASGYRGENSPLHF
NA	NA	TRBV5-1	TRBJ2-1	TGCGCCAGCAAATTGGAGGGTGCCAATGAGCAGTTCTTC	CASKLEGANEQFF
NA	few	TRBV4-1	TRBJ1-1	TGCGCCAGCAGCCAAGAGGGAGTCGGGGAAGCTTTCTTT	CASSQEGVGEAFF
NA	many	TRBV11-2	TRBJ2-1	TGTGCCAGCAGCTTATATAGTAGGGATGAGCAGTTCTTC	CASSLYSRDEQFF
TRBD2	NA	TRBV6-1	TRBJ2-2	TGTGCCAGCAGTCGTCCGGGACTAGCGGGAAACACCGGGGAGCTGTTTTTT	CASSRPGLAGNTGELFF
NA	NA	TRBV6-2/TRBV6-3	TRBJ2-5	TGTGCCAGCAGTTTCACCTCACAGGGTTGGGAGACCCAGTACTTC	CASSFTSQGWETQYF
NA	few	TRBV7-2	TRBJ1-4	TGTGCCAGCAGCCCGATCGATGCTGAAAAACTGTTTTTT	CASSPIDAEKLFF
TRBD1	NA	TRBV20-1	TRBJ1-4	TGCAGTGCCTTTCGGACAGGGGACGAAAAACTGTTTTTT	CSAFRTGDEKLFF
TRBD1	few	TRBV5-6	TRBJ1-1	TGTGCCAGCAGCACCTGGACAGGGGGTGAAGCTTTCTTT	CASSTWTGGEAFF
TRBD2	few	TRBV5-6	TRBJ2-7	TGTGCCAGCAGCTTGGTAATAGCGGGAGACGAGCAGTACTTC	CASSLVIAGDEQYF
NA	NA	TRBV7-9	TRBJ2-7	TGTGCCAGCAGCATCGACAGCTACGAGCAGTACTTC	CASSIDSYEQYF
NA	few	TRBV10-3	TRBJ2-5	TGTGCCATCAGTGAGTCGTCCCTAGCACTCCCGGAGACCCAGTACTTC	CAISESSLALPETQYF
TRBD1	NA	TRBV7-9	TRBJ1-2	TGTGCCAGCAGCTTAGAACAGGGGTCTGGCTACACCTTC	CASSLEQGSGYTF
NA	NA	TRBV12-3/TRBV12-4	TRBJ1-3	TGTGCCAGCAGTTTTGTAGCCGGCCGGAACACCATATATTTT	CASSFVAGRNTIYF
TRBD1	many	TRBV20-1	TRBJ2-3	TGCAGTGCGTATACCGGGACAGGGACCGATACGCAGTATTTT	CSAYTGTGTDTQYF
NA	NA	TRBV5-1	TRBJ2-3	TGCGCCAGCAGCTTGGACCGGACAGCCACAGATACGCAGTATTTT	CASSLDRTATDTQYF
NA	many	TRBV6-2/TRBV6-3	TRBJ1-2	TGTGCCAGCAGGAAAGACGGAAACTATGGCTACACCTTC	CASRKDGNYGYTF
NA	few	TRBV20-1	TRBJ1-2	TGCAGTGCCCCCAGGCCCCAGGGAAACTATGGCTACACCTTC	CSAPRPQGNYGYTF
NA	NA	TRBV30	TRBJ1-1	TGTGCCTGGAGTACGAATTGGGGAAGAGCTTTCTTT	CAWSTNWGRAFF
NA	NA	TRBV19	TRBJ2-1	TGTGCCAGTAGTAAGCTCCCCTTCGAAGGGTTCACCTACAATGAGCAGTTCTTC	CASSKLPFEGFTYNEQFF
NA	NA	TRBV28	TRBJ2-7	TGTGCCAGCAGTTTGGACATTTCCTACGAGCAGTACTTC	CASSLDISYEQYF
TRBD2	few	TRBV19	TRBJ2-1	TGTGCCAGTAAGACTAGCGGGGGGCTAGGCATCTGGGAGCAGTTCTTC	CASKTSGGLGIWEQFF
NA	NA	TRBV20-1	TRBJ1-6	TGCAGTGCTAGAGATACAAGGGAACATTCACCCCTCCACTTT	CSARDTREHSPLHF
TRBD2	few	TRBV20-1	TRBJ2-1	TGCAGTGCTCCACTAGCGGGGGGGAATGGTCAGTTCTTC	CSAPLAGGNGQFF
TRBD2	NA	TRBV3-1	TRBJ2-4	TGTGCCAGCAGTCGTACCCCGACTAGCGGGCAAAACATTCAGTACTTC	CASSRTPTSGQNIQYF
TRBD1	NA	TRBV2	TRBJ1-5	TGTGCCAGCAGTCTTACAGGGGGCGTCGGTCAGCCCCAGCATTTT	CASSLTGGVGQPQHF
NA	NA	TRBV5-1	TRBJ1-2	TGCGCCAGCAGCTTGTCTCCCCCCCCCGGGACCTACTACACCTTC	CASSLSPPPGTYYTF
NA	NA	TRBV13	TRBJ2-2	TGTGCCAGCAGCCGGGGCGGCGGGGAGCTGTTTTTT	CASSRGGGELFF
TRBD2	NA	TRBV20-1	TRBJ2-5	TGCAGTGCTAGAGCTTTTGAGAGACTAGCTGAAGAGACCCAGTACTTC	CSARAFERLAEETQYF
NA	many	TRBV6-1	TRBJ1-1	TGTGCCAGCAGTGAACCCTTCGTGATGAGGAACACTGAAGCTTTCTTT	CASSEPFVMRNTEAFF
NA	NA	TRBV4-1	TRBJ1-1	TGCGCCAGCAGTCCCTTGGGGGGAGAGAACACTGAAGCTTTCTTT	CASSPLGGENTEAFF
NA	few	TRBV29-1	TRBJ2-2	TGCAGCGTTGAGGATGGGGGAGCGAACACCGGGGAGCTGTTTTTT	CSVEDGGANTGELFF
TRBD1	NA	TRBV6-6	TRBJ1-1	TGTGCCAGCAGTTACTCGTCGAGGGGGCGAGTAGCTTTCTTT	CASSYSSRGRVAFF
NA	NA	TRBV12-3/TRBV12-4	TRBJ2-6	TGTGCCAGCAGTTTTAACCGACAGGGACTTCTTAGCTCTGGGGCCAACGTCCTGACTTTC	CASSFNRQGLLSSGANVLTF
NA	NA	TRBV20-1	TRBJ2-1	TGCAGTGCTAGGGCGGCCATCTCCTACAATGAGCAGTTCTTC	CSARAAISYNEQFF
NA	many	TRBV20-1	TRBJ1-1	TGCAGTGCTTCTACCGGTGGGGTCACTGAAGCTTTCTTT	CSASTGGVTEAFF
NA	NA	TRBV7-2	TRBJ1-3	TGTGCCAGCAGCCAACAGGGTTCTGGAAACACCATATATTTT	CASSQQGSGNTIYF
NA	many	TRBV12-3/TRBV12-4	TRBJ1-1	TGTGCCAGCAAATTACCGTACACTGAAGCTTTCTTT	CASKLPYTEAFF
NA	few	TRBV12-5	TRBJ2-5	TGTGCTAGTGGTTTGGTACAGCAAGAGACCCAGTACTTC	CASGLVQQETQYF
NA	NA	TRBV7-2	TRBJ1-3	TGTGCCAGCAGCTTAGTGGTGACAGCGACCTTCTCTGGAAACACCATATATTTT	CASSLVVTATFSGNTIYF
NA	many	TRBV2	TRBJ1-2	TGTGCCAGCACTGAAGGGGGAGGTGGCTACACCTTC	CASTEGGGGYTF
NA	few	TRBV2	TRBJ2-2	TGTGCCAGCAACCCAGGGACCACCGGGGAGCTGTTTTTT	CASNPGTTGELFF
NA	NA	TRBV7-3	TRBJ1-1	TGTGGCAGCAGCTTTTTCGAGTGGACTGAAGCTTTCTTT	CGSSFFEWTEAFF
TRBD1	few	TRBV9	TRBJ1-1	TGTGCCAGCAGCGTAGACTCAGGGGGCGCTGAAGCTTTCTTT	CASSVDSGGAEAFF
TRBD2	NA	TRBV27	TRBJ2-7	TGTGCCAGCAAGAAGACTAGCGGGAGCGAGCAGTACTTC	CASKKTSGSEQYF